The rows below give T cell receptor beta chains drawn from one sample of a study of blood T cell repertoires in COVID-19. Method: immunoSEQ multiplex PCR; TCRdb's copy keeps in-frame clones and lacks some. The sample records fewer than 200,000 clones, roughly 83% being singletons. Sequencing was performed on PBMCs or T cells enriched from blood (not recorded which). The receptor source for this set is a woman aged 45-60 years who had recovered from COVID-19. Both conserved end residues are part of each CDR3. The order of the fields is V gene, J gene, CDR3 protein.

V gene: TRBV12-5
J gene: TRBJ1-2
CDR3 protein: CASGLTHRGAGYTF

V gene: TRBV6-6
J gene: TRBJ1-5
CDR3 protein: CASSFTGLSSNQPQHF

V gene: TRBV5-4
J gene: TRBJ1-2
CDR3 protein: CASSSSSDRDNYGYTF

V gene: TRBV2
J gene: TRBJ1-1
CDR3 protein: CASSEALEPNLRAFF

V gene: TRBV5-1
J gene: TRBJ2-2
CDR3 protein: CASSDFTSGYTGELFF

V gene: TRBV20-1
J gene: TRBJ1-1
CDR3 protein: CSAADKEAFF

V gene: TRBV19
J gene: TRBJ1-5
CDR3 protein: CASRQPYSNQPQHF

V gene: TRBV7-2
J gene: TRBJ1-4
CDR3 protein: CASSLRAGGVEKLFF

V gene: TRBV18
J gene: TRBJ1-3
CDR3 protein: CASSPTEFSGNTIYF

V gene: TRBV7-3
J gene: TRBJ1-1
CDR3 protein: CASSLTGVDSTEAFF

V gene: TRBV10-3
J gene: TRBJ2-5
CDR3 protein: CAISERGGRQETQYF

V gene: TRBV28
J gene: TRBJ1-2
CDR3 protein: CASSLWAGTNYGYTF